This TCR beta chain was identified in a study of CD8 T cells in ankylosing spondylitis. General study results and limits: Disease-linked clones bore a CD8+ phenotype and were relatively rare in peripheral blood. Earlier reports found some motif variants in synovial fluid and blood in reactive arthritis. A motif in TCR beta, a set of under ten highly homologous variants, appeared characteristic of ankylosing spondylitis blood. Disease-linked clones reportedly showed significant enrichment in matched ankylosing spondylitis synovial fluid.

By quantitative 5'-RACE with molecular barcodes, the TCR beta libraries were made. TCRdb itself ran the 5' RACE reads through MiXCR, one entry per CDR3 protein. The table shows 670,000 or so distinct CDR3 sequences, with around 19% occurring only once. This clonotype was observed a handful of times. Its matching antigen is unknown. This CDR3 spans 16 amino acids. The V and J ends lost 4 bases and 3 bases, in that order; junction bases with no gene match: 5. The V gene's germline CDR1 is SEHNR and CDR2 FQNEAQ (reference sequence). Material: blood, either unsorted or a sorted T cell fraction (not recorded which). This receptor was taken from a male donor with ankylosing spondylitis. The chain joins TRBV7-9 to TRBJ2-1, with 11 bases fitting TRBD2. CDR3 nucleotides: TGTGCCAGCAGCTCCTGGCTAGCGGGAGGCTACAATGAGCAGTTCTTC. Protein: CASSSWLAGGYNEQFF.